The source of this TCR beta chain is a study of shared clonotypes between healthy human individuals. This CDR3 region has 15 residues. CDR1 is SQVTM and CDR2 is ANQGSEA in the germline V gene. Between the trimmed V and J ends, which lost 6 bases and 0 bases, there was a span of 15 bases. Measured with immunoSEQ multiplex PCR; TCRdb has only the in-frame clones, and not every one. The repertoire holds 2,500,000 or so clones, with 85% to 95% as singletons. CD45RA+ naive and CD45RA-negative memory subsets were separated from CD4+ cells. This TCR came from a man younger than 35 in good health. Some clones in this sample may be carry-over from other donors' samples. Source material: naive CD4+ T cells from PBMCs. Specified subset: CD45RA+ positively selected. The gene calls are TRBV29-1 and TRBJ2-1; possible D gene TRBD2, 5 bases. The CDR3: CSVRGRASSYNEQFF. CDR3 nucleotide sequence: TGCAGCGTCCGGGGAAGGGCCAGCTCCTACAATGAGCAGTTCTTC.